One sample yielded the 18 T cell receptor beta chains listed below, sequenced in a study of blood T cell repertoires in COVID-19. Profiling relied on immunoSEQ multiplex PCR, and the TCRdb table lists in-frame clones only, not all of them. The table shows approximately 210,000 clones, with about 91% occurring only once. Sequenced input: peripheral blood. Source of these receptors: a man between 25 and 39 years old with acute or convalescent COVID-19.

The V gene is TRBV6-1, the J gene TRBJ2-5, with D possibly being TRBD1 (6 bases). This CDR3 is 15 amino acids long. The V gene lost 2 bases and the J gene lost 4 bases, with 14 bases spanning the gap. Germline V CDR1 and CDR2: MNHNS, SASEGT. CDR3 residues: CASSEYRGQSETQYF. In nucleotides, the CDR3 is TGTGCCAGCAGTGAATATCGTGGACAGTCAGAGACCCAGTACTTC.

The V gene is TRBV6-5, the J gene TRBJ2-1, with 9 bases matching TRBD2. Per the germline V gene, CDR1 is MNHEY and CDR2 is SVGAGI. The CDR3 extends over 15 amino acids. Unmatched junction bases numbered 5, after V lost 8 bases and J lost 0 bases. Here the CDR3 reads CASAGGPVSYNEQFF. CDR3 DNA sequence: TGTGCCAGCGCGGGGGGGCCAGTCTCCTACAATGAGCAGTTCTTC.

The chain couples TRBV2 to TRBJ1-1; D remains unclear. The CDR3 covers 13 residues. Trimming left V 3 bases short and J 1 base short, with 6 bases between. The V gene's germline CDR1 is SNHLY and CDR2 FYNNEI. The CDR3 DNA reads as TGTGCCAGCAGTGACTTCCGGAACACTGAAGCTTTCTTT. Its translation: CASSDFRNTEAFF.

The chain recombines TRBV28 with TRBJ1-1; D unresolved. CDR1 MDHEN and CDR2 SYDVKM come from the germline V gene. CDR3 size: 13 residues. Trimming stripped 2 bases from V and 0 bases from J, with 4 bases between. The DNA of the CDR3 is TGTGCCAGCAGTTTAGTTATGAACACTGAAGCTTTCTTT. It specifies CASSLVMNTEAFF.

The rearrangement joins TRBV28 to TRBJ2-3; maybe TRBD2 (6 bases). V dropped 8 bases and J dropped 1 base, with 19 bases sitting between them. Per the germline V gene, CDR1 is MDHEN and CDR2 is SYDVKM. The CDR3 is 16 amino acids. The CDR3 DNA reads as TGTGCCAGCTGTAGAGGAACACCGGGGGGCACAGATACGCAGTATTTT. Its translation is CASCRGTPGGTDTQYF.

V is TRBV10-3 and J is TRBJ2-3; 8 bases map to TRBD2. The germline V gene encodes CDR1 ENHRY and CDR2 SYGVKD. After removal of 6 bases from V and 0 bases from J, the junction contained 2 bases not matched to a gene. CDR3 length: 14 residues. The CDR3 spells CAISSGGSTDTQYF. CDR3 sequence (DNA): TGTGCCATCAGCAGCGGGGGAAGCACAGATACGCAGTATTTT.

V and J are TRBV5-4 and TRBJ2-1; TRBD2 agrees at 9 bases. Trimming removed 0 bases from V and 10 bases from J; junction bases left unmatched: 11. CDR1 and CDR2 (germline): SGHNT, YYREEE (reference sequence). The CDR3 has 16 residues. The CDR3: CASSLGGSGRSWEQFF. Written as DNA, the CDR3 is TGTGCCAGCAGCTTGGGGGGTAGCGGGAGATCATGGGAGCAGTTCTTC.

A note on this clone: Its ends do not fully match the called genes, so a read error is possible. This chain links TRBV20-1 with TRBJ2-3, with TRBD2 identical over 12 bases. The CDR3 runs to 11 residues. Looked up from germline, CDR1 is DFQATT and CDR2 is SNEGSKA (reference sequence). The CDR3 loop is CSARKRLAGAF. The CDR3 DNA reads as TGCAGTGCTAGAAAAAGACTAGCGGGAGCTTTT.

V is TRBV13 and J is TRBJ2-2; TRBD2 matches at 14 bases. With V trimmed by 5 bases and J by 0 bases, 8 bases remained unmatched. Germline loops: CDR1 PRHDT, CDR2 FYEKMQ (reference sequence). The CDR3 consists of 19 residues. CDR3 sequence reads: CASSPRTSGRIANTGELFF. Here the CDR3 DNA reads TGTGCCAGCAGCCCGCGGACTAGCGGGAGGATAGCGAACACCGGGGAGCTGTTTTTT.

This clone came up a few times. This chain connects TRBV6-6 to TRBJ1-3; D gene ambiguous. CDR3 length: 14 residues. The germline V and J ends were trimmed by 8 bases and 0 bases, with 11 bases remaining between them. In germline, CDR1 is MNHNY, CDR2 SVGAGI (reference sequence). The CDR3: CASSPGHSGNTIYF. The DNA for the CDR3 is TGTGCCAGCTCCCCAGGTCACTCTGGAAACACCATATATTTT.

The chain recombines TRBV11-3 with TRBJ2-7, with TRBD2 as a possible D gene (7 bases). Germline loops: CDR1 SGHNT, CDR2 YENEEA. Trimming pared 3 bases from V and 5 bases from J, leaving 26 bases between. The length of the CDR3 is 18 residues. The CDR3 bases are TGTGCCAGCAGCTTTGGGGGGGGCCGGGACATTCGGTTTCACGAGCAGTACTTC. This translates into CASSFGGGRDIRFHEQYF.

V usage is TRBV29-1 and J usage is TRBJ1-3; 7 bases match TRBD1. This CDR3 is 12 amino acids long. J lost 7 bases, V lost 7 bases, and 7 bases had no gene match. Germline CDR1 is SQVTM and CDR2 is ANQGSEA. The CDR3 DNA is TGCAGCGCTTCGACAGGGACTAACACCATATATTTT. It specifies CSASTGTNTIYF.

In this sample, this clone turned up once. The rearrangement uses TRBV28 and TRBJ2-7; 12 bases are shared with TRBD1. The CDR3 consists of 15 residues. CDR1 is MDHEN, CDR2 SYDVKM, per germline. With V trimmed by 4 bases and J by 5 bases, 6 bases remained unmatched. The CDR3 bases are TGTGCCAGCAGTTCATGGGACAGGGGGCTCCACGAGCAGTACTTC. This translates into CASSSWDRGLHEQYF.

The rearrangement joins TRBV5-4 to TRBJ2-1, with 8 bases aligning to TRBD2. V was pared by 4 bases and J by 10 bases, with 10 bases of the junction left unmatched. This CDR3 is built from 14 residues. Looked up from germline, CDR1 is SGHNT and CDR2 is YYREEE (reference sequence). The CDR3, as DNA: TGTGCCAGCAGCGCGCTGAGAAGCGGGGGAGAGCAGTTCTTC. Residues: CASSALRSGGEQFF.

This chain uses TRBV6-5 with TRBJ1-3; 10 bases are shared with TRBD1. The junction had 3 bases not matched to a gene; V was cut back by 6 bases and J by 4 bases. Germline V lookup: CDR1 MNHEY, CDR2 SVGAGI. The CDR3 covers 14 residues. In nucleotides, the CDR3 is TGTGCCAGCAGCGACAGGGGGCGAGGAAACACCATATATTTT. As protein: CASSDRGRGNTIYF.

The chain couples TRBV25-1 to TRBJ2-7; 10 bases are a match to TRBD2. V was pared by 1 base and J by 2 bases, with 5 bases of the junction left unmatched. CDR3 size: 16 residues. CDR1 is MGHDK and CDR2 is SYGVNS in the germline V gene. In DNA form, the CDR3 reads TGTGCCAGCAGTGAATTGGGGCTAGCGGGAGCCTACGAGCAGTACTTC. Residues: CASSELGLAGAYEQYF.

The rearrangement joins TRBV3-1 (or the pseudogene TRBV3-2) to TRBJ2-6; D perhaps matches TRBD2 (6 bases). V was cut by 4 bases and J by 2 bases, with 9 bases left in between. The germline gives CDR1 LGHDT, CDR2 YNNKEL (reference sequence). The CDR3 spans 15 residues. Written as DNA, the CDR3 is TGTGCCAGCAGCCCCGGAGGGACTGGGGCCAACGTCCTGACTTTC. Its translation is CASSPGGTGANVLTF.

DNA for the CDR3: TGTGCCTGGAGTGTACCTCGGACAGGGCACGAGCAGTACTTC. Encoded protein: CAWSVPRTGHEQYF. The chain carries TRBV30 and TRBJ2-7; TRBD1 matches at 8 bases. This CDR3 is 14 amino acids long. With V trimmed by 0 bases and J by 5 bases, 6 bases remained unmatched. Germline V gene data show CDR1 as GTSNPN and CDR2 as SVGIG (reference sequence).